The T cell receptor (beta chain) described here comes from a study of T cell responses to AZD1222 COVID-19 vaccine. Data came from immunoSEQ multiplex PCR; TCRdb stores just in-frame clones and leaves some out. In the table there are 95,000 to 110,000 clones, over 70% of which are singletons. The germline V gene has CDR1 MDHEN and CDR2 SYDVKM. V trimming: 5 bases; J trimming: 5 bases; junction bases outside the gene matches: 4. This CDR3 has 13 amino acids. The starting material was peripheral blood, obtained on day 0 of AZD1222 vaccination. The source of this sequence is an adult in good health. This chain connects TRBV28 to TRBJ1-2; 8 bases fit TRBD1. CDR3 protein: CASSQGQGYGYTF. CDR3 sequence (DNA): TGTGCCAGCAGTCAAGGACAGGGATATGGCTACACCTTC.